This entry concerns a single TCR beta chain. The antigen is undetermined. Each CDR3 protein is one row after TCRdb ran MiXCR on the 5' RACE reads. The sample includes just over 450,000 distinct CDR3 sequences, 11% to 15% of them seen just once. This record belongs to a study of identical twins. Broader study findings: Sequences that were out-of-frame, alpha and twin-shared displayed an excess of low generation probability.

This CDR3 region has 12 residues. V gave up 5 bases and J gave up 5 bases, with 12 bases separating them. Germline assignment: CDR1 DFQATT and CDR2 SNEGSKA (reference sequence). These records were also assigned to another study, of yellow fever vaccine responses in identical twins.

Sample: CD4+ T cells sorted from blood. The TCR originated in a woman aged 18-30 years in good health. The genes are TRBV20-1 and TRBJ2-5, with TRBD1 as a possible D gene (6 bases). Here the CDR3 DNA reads TGCAGTGCTGGCAGGGGTCAGGAGACCCAGTACTTC. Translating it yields CSAGRGQETQYF.